This is a list of T cell receptor beta chains from one sample in a study of T cell responses to AZD1222 COVID-19 vaccine. The repertoire was sequenced with immunoSEQ multiplex PCR; TCRdb's copy has only in-frame clones and lacks some. The sample holds around 120,000 clones, about 90% seen once. Sequencing was performed on peripheral blood, taken on day 0 of AZD1222 vaccination. Receptor source: an adult in good health. CDR3s include the opening cysteine and the closing phenylalanine or tryptophan. The D gene is left open where the match is weak. Clone size is not always given. Where it is, it says once, few, many or a class for expanded clones.

NA TRBJ1-6 TRBV7-3 TRBD1 TGTGCCAGCAGCCTTCTCGGACAGGATGGGTCACCCCTCCACTTT CASSLLGQDGSPLHF
NA TRBJ1-5 TRBV6-2/TRBV6-3 NA TGTGCCAGCAGTTACAGCGGGAACATAATTAGCAATCAGCCCCAGCATTTT CASSYSGNIISNQPQHF
NA TRBJ1-3 TRBV27 NA TGTGCCAGTCGCGGTCGGGCTTATACTGGAAACACCATATATTTT CASRGRAYTGNTIYF
few TRBJ1-1 TRBV5-1 TRBD1 TGCGCCAGCAGCCCGCCGACAGGGTTGAACACTGAAGCTTTCTTT CASSPPTGLNTEAFF
NA TRBJ2-1 TRBV27 TRBD2 TGTGCCAGCAGTTTAAGCGGGGGAAACTACAATGAGCAGTTCTTC CASSLSGGNYNEQFF
NA TRBJ1-4 TRBV30 NA TGTGCCTGGAGGGCCCCGGGGGGACGAGGAGAAAAACTGTTTTTT CAWRAPGGRGEKLFF
NA TRBJ2-7 TRBV5-1 TRBD2 TGCGCCAGCAGCTTGGGGATAGCGGGAGGCCTTGGCGCCTCCTACGAGCAGTACTTC CASSLGIAGGLGASYEQYF
NA TRBJ2-3 TRBV7-3 NA TGTGCCAGCAGCTTATTCCGGGCAGGGGCTGTGACAGATACGCAGTATTTT CASSLFRAGAVTDTQYF
NA TRBJ1-2 TRBV5-1 NA TGCGCCAGCAGCTTACCGAGCTATGGCTACACCTTC CASSLPSYGYTF
NA TRBJ1-4 TRBV5-6 NA TGTGCCAGCAGCCTGGCGGACAGATCTACTAATGAAAAACTGTTTTTT CASSLADRSTNEKLFF
NA TRBJ2-2 TRBV3-1/TRBV3-2 NA TGTGCCAGCACCCTAAGGTTAACAGGGCCCACCGGGGAGCTGTTTTTT CASTLRLTGPTGELFF
NA TRBJ1-1 TRBV2 NA TGTGCCAGCAGTCCGGAGGTAAACACTGAAGCTTTCTTT CASSPEVNTEAFF
once TRBJ1-2 TRBV19 NA TGTGCCAGTAGTTCGGGGCGCCACTCCTATGGCTACACCTTC CASSSGRHSYGYTF
NA TRBJ2-1 TRBV7-8 TRBD2 TGTGCCAGCAGATCGAGCGGGAACCGGGGCGGGGAGCAGTTCTTC CASRSSGNRGGEQFF
once TRBJ2-5 TRBV9 TRBD2 TGTGCCAGCAGCGATCAAGCGGGAGTTAATGGGGAGACCCAGTACTTC CASSDQAGVNGETQYF
once TRBJ2-1 TRBV29-1 TRBD2 TGCAGCGTAGGGACTAGCCTATACAATGAGCAGTTCTTC CSVGTSLYNEQFF
few TRBJ1-1 TRBV7-6 TRBD1 TGTGCCAGCAGACCAGGGACAGGGGCTGGGACTGAAGCTTTCTTT CASRPGTGAGTEAFF
few TRBJ2-1 TRBV10-3 NA TGTGCCATCAGTGAGTCGTTGGGGAGCGATGAGCAGTTCTTC CAISESLGSDEQFF
NA TRBJ1-1 TRBV30 NA TGTGCCTGGAGTCTAACGAACACTGAAGCTTTCTTT CAWSLTNTEAFF
once TRBJ2-7 TRBV28 NA TGTGCCAGCAGCCCGGGAGCGGTTAACTACGAGCAGTACTTC CASSPGAVNYEQYF
few TRBJ2-1 TRBV7-9 TRBD2 TGTGCCAGCAGCTACGACGGACTAGCGTTGAATGAGCAGTTCTTC CASSYDGLALNEQFF
NA TRBJ2-5 TRBV18 NA TGTGCCAGCTCACCACTCCCACCTTTCGCGGGGAGCCAAGAGACCCAGTACTTC CASSPLPPFAGSQETQYF
NA TRBJ2-5 TRBV7-7 TRBD2 TGTGCTAGCAGCTTATTAGGGGGACTAGCGGGGGAGACCCAGTACTTC CASSLLGGLAGETQYF
NA TRBJ1-6 TRBV2 NA TGTGCCAGCACTTCCGAGGGGATCGGTGATTCACCCCTCCACTTT CASTSEGIGDSPLHF
NA TRBJ1-1 TRBV7-9 NA TGTGCCAGCAGCTTAGAATATTTGGGCCTAGATATGAGGGGCACTGAAGCTTTCTTT CASSLEYLGLDMRGTEAFF
NA TRBJ2-2 TRBV27 NA TGTGCCAGCAGATACTCAGGGGTCAACACCGGGGAGCTGTTTTTT CASRYSGVNTGELFF
once TRBJ1-2 TRBV2 TRBD1 TGTGCCAGCAGCTTCACGGGACAGACTTACTATGGCTACACCTTC CASSFTGQTYYGYTF
NA TRBJ1-2 TRBV18 NA TGTGCCAGCTCACCTCCCGGGACTAGTGGTAGCTACACCTTC CASSPPGTSGSYTF
NA TRBJ1-2 TRBV18 NA TGTGCCAGCTCGAAGGACGGAGCTAACTATGGCTACACCTTC CASSKDGANYGYTF
NA TRBJ2-7 TRBV27 NA TGTGCCAGCACTAGGGGTTACGAGCAGTACTTC CASTRGYEQYF
once TRBJ1-1 TRBV12-3/TRBV12-4 NA TGTGCCAGCAGTTTAGCGCTCGTGACTGAAGCTTTCTTT CASSLALVTEAFF
NA TRBJ1-1 TRBV9 TRBD1 TGTGCCAGCAGCGCGGGGGACAGGAACACTGAAGCTTTCTTT CASSAGDRNTEAFF
NA TRBJ1-3 TRBV7-9 NA TGTGCCAGCAGCTTAGCGATAACAAGCTCTGGAAACACCATATATTTT CASSLAITSSGNTIYF
NA TRBJ2-5 TRBV2 NA TGTGCCAGCAGTAGACTAGGACAAGAGACCCAGTACTTC CASSRLGQETQYF
NA TRBJ2-5 TRBV24-1 NA TGTGCCACCAGTGTAGCGCAAGAGACCCAGTACTTC CATSVAQETQYF
NA TRBJ1-6 TRBV4-1 NA TGCGCCAGCAGCCAAGCGGGGGCGGGTTCACCCCTCCACTTT CASSQAGAGSPLHF
NA TRBJ1-2 TRBV10-3 TRBD1 TGTGCCATCAGTGAGTGGGGACAGCGACTCTATGGCTACACCTTC CAISEWGQRLYGYTF